Listed below are T cell receptor beta chains from one sample, sequenced in a study of cytomegalovirus exposure and HLA in healthy donors. TCRdb's copy holds only in-frame clones and misses some; the assay was immunoSEQ multiplex PCR. Of about 140,000 clones in the sample, about three quarters were seen once. Input material: PBMCs. These receptors all stem from a woman aged 35 to 49 in good health and CMV-seronegative. Each CDR3 is given with its conserved first and last residue. The D gene is left open where the match is weak. Size tells how often a clone was seen (once, few, many) or the class of an expanded clone, and some rows leave it out.

>TRBV10-3|once|TRBD1
CATTGTGGGNTIYF
>TRBV4-3|few|.
CASSRGLNTEAFF
>TRBV7-6|few|TRBD1
CASSRQGSEKLFF
>TRBV5-5|.|TRBD1
CASSLQGQANQPQHF
>TRBV18|few|.
CASSSTGRSNQPQHF
>TRBV6-1|.|.
CASSEAERFAQYF
>TRBV5-4|.|TRBD2
CASSAERGPYNEQFF
>TRBV6-4|medium-sized|TRBD2
CASSESSGGANEQFF
>TRBV10-3|.|TRBD2
CAISESRTSGGDNEQFF
>TRBV4-1|few|TRBD1
CASSLTQGASTNEKLFF
>TRBV7-9|.|.
CASSSDRKETQYF
>TRBV9|.|.
CASSVTPLEDYGYTF
>TRBV2|.|TRBD2
CASSEVDGGVRETQYF
>TRBV18|.|.
CASSPSTASNYGYTF
>TRBV10-3|once|TRBD1
CAISESNVWDRGQNEKLFF
>TRBV7-9|.|.
CASSLSSASSYEQYF
>TRBV6-5|.|TRBD1
CASSPGGYGYTF
>TRBV6-4|.|.
CASRGVGHNSPLHF
>TRBV2|.|TRBD2
CASSLTSGGTETQYF
>TRBV6-6|few|TRBD1
CASSAGGGQPQHF
>TRBV18|.|.
CASSPLREGGTEAFF
>TRBV11-2|.|.
CASSSGLEVETQYF
>TRBV5-6|few|.
CASSSLEEWFAEAFF
>TRBV7-9|.|TRBD1
CASSTSDRGYGEAFF
>TRBV5-4|few|.
CASSYGQSSYNSPLHF
>TRBV5-1|.|.
CASSTGDSAVADTQYF
>TRBV28|.|.
CASSTTTGSNEKLFF
>TRBV6-5|.|.
CASSYSADYEQYF
>TRBV25-1|.|TRBD1
CASSGTGRATEAFF
>TRBV7-2|.|TRBD1
CASSLGQGSNYGYTF
>TRBV20-1|.|.
CSAPRGTGYTF
>TRBV7-9|.|.
CASSFEDRNSPLHF
>TRBV27|once|TRBD2
CASSFFSSGGFMDEQFF
>TRBV18|.|TRBD1
CASSPGQGASCGYTF
>TRBV19|once|TRBD1
CASSSGQGNGNEQFF
>TRBV4-1|few|.
CASSQEIRGNQPQHF
>TRBV29-1|once|TRBD1
CSVASGQGNSPLHF
>TRBV11-2|.|TRBD1
CASSLHRGRQGIRDEQYF
>TRBV27|.|.
CASSFWQGTKETQYF
>TRBV6-5|.|.
CASSYTASYEQYF
>TRBV2|few|.
CASSGTGGPEAFF
>TRBV15|.|.
CATSRSGDSGNTIYF
>TRBV7-2|.|TRBD1
CASSPDRGHTEAFF
>TRBV5-1|few|TRBD1
CASSFRQGDEKLFF
>TRBV7-8|few|.
CASSLRVTNTEAFF
>TRBV4-2|.|.
CASSPHREPYAYTF
>TRBV5-4|.|TRBD1
CASSLLQGLGLSGELFF
>TRBV6-5|few|.
CASSSKTALNPLHF
>TRBV9|.|.
CASSVWQGGADTQYF
>TRBV9|.|.
CASSGGLNTEAFF
>TRBV6-5|few|TRBD1
CASSYWGTGAEKLFF